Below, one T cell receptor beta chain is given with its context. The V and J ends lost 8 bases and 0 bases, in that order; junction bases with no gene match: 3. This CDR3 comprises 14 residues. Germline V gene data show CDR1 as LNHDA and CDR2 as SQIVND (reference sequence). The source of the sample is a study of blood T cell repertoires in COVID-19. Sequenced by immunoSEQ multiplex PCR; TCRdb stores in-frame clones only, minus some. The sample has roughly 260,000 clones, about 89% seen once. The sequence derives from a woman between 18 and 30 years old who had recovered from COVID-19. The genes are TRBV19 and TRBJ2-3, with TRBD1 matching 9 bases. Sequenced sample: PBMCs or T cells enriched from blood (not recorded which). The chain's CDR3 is CASAGTGSTDTQYF. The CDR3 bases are TGTGCCAGTGCCGGGACAGGGAGCACAGATACGCAGTATTTT.